These T cell receptor beta chains were read from a single sample in a study of blood T cell repertoires in COVID-19. Method: immunoSEQ multiplex PCR; TCRdb's copy keeps in-frame clones and lacks some. Of some 180,000 clones listed, 70% to 90% are singletons. The specimen sequenced was peripheral blood. These receptors all stem from a woman older than 75 with COVID-19, enrolled during active disease. The CDR3 runs from the conserved cysteine through the conserved F or W. Each record gives: CDR3 DNA, CDR3 protein, D gene, V gene, clone size, J gene. A D gene is named only where the DNA matches it firmly. Not all rows give a size; the values are once, few, many and, for expanded clones, a class.

DNA: TGTGCTAGTGCCCTAAGGGGAAGGGGGCAGGACAATGAGCAGTTCTTC
CDR3: CASALRGRGQDNEQFF
D: TRBD1
V: TRBV12-5
size: .
J: TRBJ2-1

DNA: TGTGCCACCAGCCCCCGGACAGGAATAAACACCATATATTTT
CDR3: CATSPRTGINTIYF
D: TRBD1
V: TRBV15
size: few
J: TRBJ1-3

DNA: TGTGCCAGCAGCAGACCGACAGGGAGCTCTGGAAACACCATATATTTT
CDR3: CASSRPTGSSGNTIYF
D: TRBD1
V: TRBV5-6
size: .
J: TRBJ1-3

DNA: TGCGCCAGCAGTATAGCGGGGAGCTCCTACGAGCAGTACTTC
CDR3: CASSIAGSSYEQYF
D: TRBD2
V: TRBV5-1
size: .
J: TRBJ2-7

DNA: TGTGCCACCAGCAGAGATCTTGGGACAGGGGAAAACATTCAGTACTTC
CDR3: CATSRDLGTGENIQYF
D: TRBD1
V: TRBV15
size: .
J: TRBJ2-4

DNA: TGTGCCAGCAGCCCCCGACAGGGTGGGATCAATGAGCAGTTCTTC
CDR3: CASSPRQGGINEQFF
D: TRBD1
V: TRBV9
size: .
J: TRBJ2-1

DNA: TGCGCCAGCAGCTTGGCTGGACAGGGACGCAATGAGCAGTTCTTC
CDR3: CASSLAGQGRNEQFF
D: TRBD1
V: TRBV5-1
size: .
J: TRBJ2-1

DNA: TGTGCCACCAGCAGAGATACAACCAATGAGCAGTTCTTC
CDR3: CATSRDTTNEQFF
D: .
V: TRBV15
size: .
J: TRBJ2-1

DNA: TGTGCCAGCAGCACCCAGGGCGCCGAGCAGTACTTC
CDR3: CASSTQGAEQYF
D: .
V: TRBV7-9
size: .
J: TRBJ2-7

DNA: TGTGCCAGCAGTTCGGTCTATGGCTACACCTTC
CDR3: CASSSVYGYTF
D: .
V: TRBV12-3/TRBV12-4
size: .
J: TRBJ1-2